This TCR beta chain was profiled in a study of shared clonotypes between healthy human individuals. Study at large: Three plates each covered CD4 naive and memory; CD8 naive two, CD8 memory one.

Worth noting for this clone: The antigen remains undetermined.

The CDR3 extends over 18 amino acids. The trim removed 5 bases at V and 2 bases at J, leaving 11 bases unmatched. Germline values: CDR1 SEHNR, CDR2 FQNEAQ (reference sequence). Sequenced by immunoSEQ multiplex PCR; TCRdb stores in-frame clones only, minus some. Of roughly 720,000 clones in the sample, roughly 88% are singletons; the top ten hold about 33%. Study-level points and caveats: Few donors limited the genetic and exposure-history diversity represented.

Sequenced sample: memory CD8+ T cells from PBMCs. The subset: CD45RO+ cells pooled with CCR7-negative TemRA cells. This sequence originates from a man younger than 35 in good health. Some clones in this sample may be carry-over from other donors' samples. V is TRBV7-9 and J is TRBJ2-1; 11 positions agree with TRBD2. CDR3 sequence reads: CASSPGTSGLNAYNEQFF. CDR3 sequence (DNA): TGTGCCAGCAGCCCGGGGACTAGCGGACTAAACGCCTACAATGAGCAGTTCTTC.